Sequencing of this T cell receptor beta chain was carried out in a study of blood T cell repertoires in COVID-19. The CDR3 loop spans 20 amino acids. Some clones are missing from TCRdb's copy, which holds only in-frame ones; the method was immunoSEQ multiplex PCR. The data contain roughly 230,000 clones, roughly 84% of them singletons. The source of this sequence is a man aged 45 to 65 who had recovered from COVID-19. The sample taken for sequencing was PBMCs or T cells enriched from blood (not recorded which). The chain joins TRBV21-1 to TRBJ2-2; TRBD2, as called in the table, went unchecked against the DNA. TRBV21-1 is a pseudogene segment. The CDR3 bases are TGTGCCAGCAGCACCCCGAAAAAGTCTAGCGGACCCACCCGGGCCGGGGAGCTGTTTTTT. Translation gives CASSTPKKSSGPTRAGELFF.